This TCR beta chain was found in a study of T-cell memory formation after mild COVID-19. Unmatched junction bases numbered 13, after V lost 6 bases and J lost 10 bases. CDR3 length: 15 residues. Germline V lookup: CDR1 MNHEY, CDR2 SVGEGT. In TCRdb, the 5' RACE reads were re-called with MiXCR into one record per CDR3 protein. The repertoire holds more than 250,000 distinct CDR3 sequences, with 15% to 20% as singletons. This clonotype showed up just a few times. The source is a man between 18 and 29 years old who had mild COVID-19 (a few samples of this study predate the infection). Cell type and time point are not known. Input material: PBMCs or a T cell subset sorted from them (not recorded which). The rearrangement joins TRBV6-2 or TRBV6-3 to TRBJ1-5, with TRBD1 matching 9 bases. As DNA, the CDR3 is TGTGCCAGCAGGCCCACCGGGACAGGGAAGCATCCCCAGCATTTT. As protein: CASRPTGTGKHPQHF.